This TCR beta chain was retrieved from a study of T cells in Graves' hyperthyroidism and ophthalmopathy. Background on the study: Once the initial diagnosis was made, peripheral blood was obtained before any treatment.

Lactation, pregnancy, other autoimmune disease or uncontrolled infection led to exclusion of patients. Details on this clonotype: What it recognizes is unknown.

The TCR beta CDR3 regions underwent amplification using RNA transcripts as the source. In the first-round RT-PCR of the TCR CDR3, the HTBI primer set was used. Each CDR3 protein gets one entry after TCRdb re-called the multiplex PCR reads with MiXCR. The data hold some 400,000 distinct CDR3 sequences, with approximately 13% observed a single time. The ends were cut back, 0 bases at V and 4 bases at J, with 10 bases in the middle. The CDR3 is made up of 15 amino acids. Germline loops: CDR1 SGDLS, CDR2 YYNGEE. Study-wide results and caveats: Median prediction lead before ophthalmopathy onset was 5 to 7 months with the model.

This sequence was found in a man aged 25-45 years with Graves' hyperthyroidism that later progressed to Graves' ophthalmopathy. Sequenced input: blood. This chain connects TRBV9 to TRBJ1-4, with D unclear. The CDR3 nucleotides read TGTGCCAGCAGCGTAGGAGGCAGTAATAATGAAAAACTGTTTTTT. Encoded protein: CASSVGGSNNEKLFF.